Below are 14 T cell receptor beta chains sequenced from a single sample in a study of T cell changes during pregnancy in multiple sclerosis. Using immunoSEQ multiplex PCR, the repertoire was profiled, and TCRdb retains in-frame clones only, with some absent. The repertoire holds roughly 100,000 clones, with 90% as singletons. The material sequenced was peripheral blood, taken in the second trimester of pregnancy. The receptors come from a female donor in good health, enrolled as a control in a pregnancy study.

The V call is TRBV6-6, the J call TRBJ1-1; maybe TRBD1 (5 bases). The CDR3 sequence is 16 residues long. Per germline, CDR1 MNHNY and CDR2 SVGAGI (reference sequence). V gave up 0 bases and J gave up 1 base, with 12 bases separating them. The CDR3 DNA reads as TGTGCCAGCAGTTACTCAAGGACAAGCCAGAACACTGAAGCTTTCTTT. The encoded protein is CASSYSRTSQNTEAFF.

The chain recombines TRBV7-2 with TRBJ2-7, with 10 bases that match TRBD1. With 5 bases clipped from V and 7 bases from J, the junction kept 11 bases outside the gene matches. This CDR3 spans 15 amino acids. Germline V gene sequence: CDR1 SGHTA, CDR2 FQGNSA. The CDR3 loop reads CASSQDRGPVGEQYF. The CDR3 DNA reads TGTGCCAGCAGCCAAGACAGGGGGCCAGTGGGGGAGCAGTACTTC. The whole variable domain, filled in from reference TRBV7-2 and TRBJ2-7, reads GAGVSQSPSNKVTEKGKDVELRCDPISGHTALYWYRQSLGQGLEFLIYFQGNSAPDKSGLPSDRFSAERTGGSVSTLTIQRTQQEDSAVYLCASSQDRGPVGEQYFGPGTRLTVT.

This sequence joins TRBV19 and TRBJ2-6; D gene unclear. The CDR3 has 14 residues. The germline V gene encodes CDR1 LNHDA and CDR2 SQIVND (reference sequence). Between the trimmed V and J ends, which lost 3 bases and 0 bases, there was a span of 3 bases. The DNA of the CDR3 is TGTGCCAGTAGTATCGGCTCTGGGGCCAACGTCCTGACTTTC. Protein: CASSIGSGANVLTF.

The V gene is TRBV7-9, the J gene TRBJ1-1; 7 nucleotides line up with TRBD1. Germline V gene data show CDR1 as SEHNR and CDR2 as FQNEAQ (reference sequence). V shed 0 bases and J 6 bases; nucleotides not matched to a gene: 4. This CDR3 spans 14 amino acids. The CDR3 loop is CASSLARTGPEAFF. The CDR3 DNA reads TGTGCCAGCAGCTTAGCGCGGACAGGTCCTGAAGCTTTCTTT. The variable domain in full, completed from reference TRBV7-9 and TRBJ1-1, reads DTGVSQNPRHKITKRGQNVTFRCDPISEHNRLYWYRQTLGQGPEFLTYFQNEAQLEKSRLLSDRFSAERPKGSFSTLEIQRTEQGDSAMYLCASSLARTGPEAFFGQGTRLTVV.

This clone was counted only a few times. The CDR3 nucleotides read TGTGCCAGCCACAGGGGGCGAAGCTCCTACAATGAGCAGTTCTTC. Its protein is CASHRGRSSYNEQFF. This chain joins TRBV19 and TRBJ2-1, with 9 bases fitting TRBD1. V gave up 9 bases and J gave up 0 bases; unmatched junction bases: 6. Germline V gene lookup returns CDR1 LNHDA and CDR2 SQIVND (reference sequence). The CDR3 runs 15 residues.

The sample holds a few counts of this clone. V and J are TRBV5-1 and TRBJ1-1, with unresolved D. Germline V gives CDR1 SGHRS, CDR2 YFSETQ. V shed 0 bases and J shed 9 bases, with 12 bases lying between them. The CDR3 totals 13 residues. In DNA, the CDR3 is TGCGCCAGCAGCTTGGATGCGGGTAGCAAAGCTTTCTTT. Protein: CASSLDAGSKAFF.

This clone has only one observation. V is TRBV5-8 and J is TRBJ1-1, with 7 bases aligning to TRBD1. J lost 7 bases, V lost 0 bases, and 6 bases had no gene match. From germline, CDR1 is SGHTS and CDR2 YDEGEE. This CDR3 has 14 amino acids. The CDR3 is CASSLAGQLIEAFF. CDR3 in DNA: TGTGCCAGCAGCTTGGCGGGACAGCTGATTGAAGCTTTCTTT.

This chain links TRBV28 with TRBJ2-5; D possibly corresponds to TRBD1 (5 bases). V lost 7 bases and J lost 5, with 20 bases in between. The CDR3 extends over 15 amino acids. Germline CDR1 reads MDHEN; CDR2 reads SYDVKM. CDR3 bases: TGTGCCAGCACGACCGTGCTAGGGGCGCGGGAGACCCAGTACTTC. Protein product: CASTTVLGARETQYF.

The CDR3 coding sequence is TGTGCCAGCAGGGGACTAGCGGACCTAGCCAAAAACATTCAGTACTTC. Its protein product is CASRGLADLAKNIQYF. The chain joins TRBV2 to TRBJ2-4; 11 positions match TRBD2. Trimming cost V 6 bases and J 0 bases; bases outside gene matches: 4. The CDR3 consists of 16 residues. Germline V gene data show CDR1 as SNHLY and CDR2 as FYNNEI.

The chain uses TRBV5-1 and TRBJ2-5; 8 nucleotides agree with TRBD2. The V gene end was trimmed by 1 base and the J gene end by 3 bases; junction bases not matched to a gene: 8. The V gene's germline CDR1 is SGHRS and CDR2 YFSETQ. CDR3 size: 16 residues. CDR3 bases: TGCGCCAGCAGCTTGTTGGCGGGGGGAACGGAAGAGACCCAGTACTTC. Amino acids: CASSLLAGGTEETQYF.

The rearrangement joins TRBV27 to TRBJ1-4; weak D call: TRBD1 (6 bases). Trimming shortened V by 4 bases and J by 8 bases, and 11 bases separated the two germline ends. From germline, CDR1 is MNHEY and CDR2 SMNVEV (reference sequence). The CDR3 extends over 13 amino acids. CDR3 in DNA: TGTGCCAGCAGTTACAGGGCCAGCGAAAAACTGTTTTTT. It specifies CASSYRASEKLFF.

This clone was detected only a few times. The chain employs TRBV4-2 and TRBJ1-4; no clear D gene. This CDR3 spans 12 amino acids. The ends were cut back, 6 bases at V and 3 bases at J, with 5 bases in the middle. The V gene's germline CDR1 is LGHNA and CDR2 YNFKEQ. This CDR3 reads CASRAPNEKLFF. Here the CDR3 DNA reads TGTGCCAGCAGGGCCCCTAATGAAAAACTGTTTTTT.

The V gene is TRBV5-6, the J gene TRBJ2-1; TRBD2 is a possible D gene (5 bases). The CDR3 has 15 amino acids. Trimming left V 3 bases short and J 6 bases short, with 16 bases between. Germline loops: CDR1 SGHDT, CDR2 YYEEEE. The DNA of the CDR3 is TGTGCCAGCAGCTATCTCCTAGCCAGAGTCAATGAGCAGTTCTTC. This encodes CASSYLLARVNEQFF.

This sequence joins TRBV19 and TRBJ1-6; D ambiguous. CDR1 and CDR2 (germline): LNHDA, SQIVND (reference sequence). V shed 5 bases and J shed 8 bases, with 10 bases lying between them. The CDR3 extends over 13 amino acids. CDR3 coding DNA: TGTGCCAGTAGTGAGGGTACAGATTCACCCCTCCACTTT. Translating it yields CASSEGTDSPLHF.